One TCR beta chain is described in this entry. The data are from a study of T cell changes during pregnancy in multiple sclerosis. Germline V gene data show CDR1 as LNHDA and CDR2 as SQIVND (reference sequence). V was pared by 9 bases and J by 5 bases, with 6 bases of the junction left unmatched. CDR3 size: 12 residues. Generated by immunoSEQ multiplex PCR, the TCRdb table keeps only in-frame clones and is missing some. The repertoire holds 30,000 to 45,000 clones, with roughly 85% as singletons. The material was CD4+ T cells from peripheral blood mononuclear cells, obtained before pregnancy. This TCR came from a female donor with multiple sclerosis, enrolled in a pregnancy study. The chain has TRBV19 and TRBJ2-5, with 7 bases lining up with TRBD2. CDR3 nucleotides: TGTGCCAGCAGACTAGCTGGGGAGACCCAGTACTTC. This sequence encodes CASRLAGETQYF.